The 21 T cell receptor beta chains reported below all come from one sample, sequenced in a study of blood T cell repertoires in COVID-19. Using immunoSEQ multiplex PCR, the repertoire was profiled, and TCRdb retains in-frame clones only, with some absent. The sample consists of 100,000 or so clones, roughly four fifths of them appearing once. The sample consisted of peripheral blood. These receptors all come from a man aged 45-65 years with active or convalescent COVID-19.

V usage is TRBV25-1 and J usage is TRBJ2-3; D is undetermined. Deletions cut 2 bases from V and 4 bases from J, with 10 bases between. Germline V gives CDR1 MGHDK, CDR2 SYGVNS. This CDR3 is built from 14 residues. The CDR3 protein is CASSEAVSADTQYF. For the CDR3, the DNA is TGTGCCAGCAGTGAAGCCGTTTCGGCAGATACGCAGTATTTT. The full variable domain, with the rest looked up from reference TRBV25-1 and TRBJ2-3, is EADIYQTPRYLVIGTGKKITLECSQTMGHDKMYWYQQDPGMELHLIHYSYGVNSTEKGDLSSESTVSRIRTEHFPLTLESARPSHTSQYLCASSEAVSADTQYFGPGTRLTVL.

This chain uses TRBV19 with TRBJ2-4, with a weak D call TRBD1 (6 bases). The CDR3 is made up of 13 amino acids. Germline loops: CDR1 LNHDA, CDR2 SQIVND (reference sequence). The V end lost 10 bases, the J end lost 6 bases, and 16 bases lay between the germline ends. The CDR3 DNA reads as TGTGCCACCCGGGACAAGGGAACAAACATTCAGTACTTC. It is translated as CATRDKGTNIQYF.

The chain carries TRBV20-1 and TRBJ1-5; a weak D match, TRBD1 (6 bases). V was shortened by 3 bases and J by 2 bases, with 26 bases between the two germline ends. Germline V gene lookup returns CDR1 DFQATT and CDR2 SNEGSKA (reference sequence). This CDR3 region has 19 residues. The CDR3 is CSASPGGGVGDMRNQPQHF. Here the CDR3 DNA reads TGCAGTGCTAGTCCAGGAGGGGGGGTAGGGGACATGCGCAATCAGCCCCAGCATTTT.

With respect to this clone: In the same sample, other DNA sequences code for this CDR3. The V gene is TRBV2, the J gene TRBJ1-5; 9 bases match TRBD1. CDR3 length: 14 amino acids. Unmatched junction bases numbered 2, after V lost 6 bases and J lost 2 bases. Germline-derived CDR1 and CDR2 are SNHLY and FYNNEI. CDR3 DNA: TGTGCCAGCAGCCGACAGGGGGGCAATCAGCCCCAGCATTTT. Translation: CASSRQGGNQPQHF.

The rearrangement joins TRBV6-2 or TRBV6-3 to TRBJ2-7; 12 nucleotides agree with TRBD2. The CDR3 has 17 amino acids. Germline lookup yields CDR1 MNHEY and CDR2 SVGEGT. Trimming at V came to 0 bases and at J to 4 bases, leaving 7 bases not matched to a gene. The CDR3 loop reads CASSYSTSGGYRYEQYF. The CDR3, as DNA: TGTGCCAGCAGTTACTCGACTAGCGGGGGATATCGGTACGAGCAGTACTTC.

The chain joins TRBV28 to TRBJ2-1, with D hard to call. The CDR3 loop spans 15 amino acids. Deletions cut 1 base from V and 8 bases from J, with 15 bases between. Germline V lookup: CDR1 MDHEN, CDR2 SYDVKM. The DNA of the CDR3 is TGTGCCAGCAGTTTATCGATCCTCACTATTGATGAGCAGTTCTTC. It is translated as CASSLSILTIDEQFF. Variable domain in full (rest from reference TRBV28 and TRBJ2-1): DVKVTQSSRYLVKRTGEKVFLECVQDMDHENMFWYRQDPGLGLRLIYFSYDVKMKEKGDIPEGYSVSREKKERFSLILESASTNQTSMYLCASSLSILTIDEQFFGPGTRLTVL.

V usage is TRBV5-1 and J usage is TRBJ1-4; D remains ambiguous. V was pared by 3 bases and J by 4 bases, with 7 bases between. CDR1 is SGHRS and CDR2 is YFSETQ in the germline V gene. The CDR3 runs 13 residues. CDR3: CASSSDNNEKLFF. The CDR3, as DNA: TGCGCCAGCAGCTCCGACAATAATGAAAAACTGTTTTTT.

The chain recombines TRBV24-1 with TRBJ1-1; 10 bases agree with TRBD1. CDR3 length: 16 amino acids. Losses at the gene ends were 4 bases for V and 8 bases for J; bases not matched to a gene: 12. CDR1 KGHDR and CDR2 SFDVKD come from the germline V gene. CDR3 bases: TGTGCCACCAGTGACCCTGACAGGGGGCCGGAGGGGGAAGCTTTCTTT. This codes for CATSDPDRGPEGEAFF.

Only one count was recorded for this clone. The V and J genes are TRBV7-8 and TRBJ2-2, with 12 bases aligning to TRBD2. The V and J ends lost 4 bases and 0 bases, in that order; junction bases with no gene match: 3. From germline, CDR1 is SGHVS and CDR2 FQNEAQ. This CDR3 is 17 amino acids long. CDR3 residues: CASSSGTSGPNTGELFF. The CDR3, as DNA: TGTGCCAGCAGCTCCGGGACTAGCGGGCCGAACACCGGGGAGCTGTTTTTT.

In nucleotides, the CDR3 is TGTGCCAGCAGTGAAGGACCCAGGGCTTGGACTGAAGCTTTCTTT. It translates to CASSEGPRAWTEAFF. The chain couples TRBV25-1 to TRBJ1-1; the D gene is possibly TRBD1 (5 bases). The CDR3 sequence is 15 residues long. The germline gives CDR1 MGHDK, CDR2 SYGVNS. Trimming removed 2 bases at V and 5 bases at J, with 15 bases between.

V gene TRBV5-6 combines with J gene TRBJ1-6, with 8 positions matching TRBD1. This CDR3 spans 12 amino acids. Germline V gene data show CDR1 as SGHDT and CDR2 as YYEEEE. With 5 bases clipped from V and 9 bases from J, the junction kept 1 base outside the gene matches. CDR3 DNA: TGTGCCAGCAGAACAGGGGGTTCACCCCTCCACTTT. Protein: CASRTGGSPLHF.

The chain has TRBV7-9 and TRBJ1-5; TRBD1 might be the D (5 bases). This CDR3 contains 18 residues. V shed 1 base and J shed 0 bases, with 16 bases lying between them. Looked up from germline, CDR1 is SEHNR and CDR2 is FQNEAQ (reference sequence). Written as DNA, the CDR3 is TGTGCCAGCAGCTTAGGCCAGGGTTTTTTAGGTAGCAATCAGCCCCAGCATTTT. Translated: CASSLGQGFLGSNQPQHF.

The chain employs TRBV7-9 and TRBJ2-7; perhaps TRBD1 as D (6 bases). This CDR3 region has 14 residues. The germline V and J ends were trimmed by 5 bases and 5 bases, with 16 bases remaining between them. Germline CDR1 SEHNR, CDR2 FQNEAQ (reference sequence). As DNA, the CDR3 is TGTGCCAGCAGCCATAGACAGGCCGACCACGAGCAGTACTTC. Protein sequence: CASSHRQADHEQYF.

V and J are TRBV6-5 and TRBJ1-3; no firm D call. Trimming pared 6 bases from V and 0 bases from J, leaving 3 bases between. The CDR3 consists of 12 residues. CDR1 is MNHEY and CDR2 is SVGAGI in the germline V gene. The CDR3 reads CASRASGNTIYF. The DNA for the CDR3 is TGTGCCAGCAGGGCCTCTGGAAACACCATATATTTT.

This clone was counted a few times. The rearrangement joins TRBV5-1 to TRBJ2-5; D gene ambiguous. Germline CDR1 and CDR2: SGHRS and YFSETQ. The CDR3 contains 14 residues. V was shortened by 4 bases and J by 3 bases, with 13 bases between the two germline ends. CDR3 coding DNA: TGCGCCAGCAGCACCGTTCCTGGAGAAGAGACCCAGTACTTC. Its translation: CASSTVPGEETQYF. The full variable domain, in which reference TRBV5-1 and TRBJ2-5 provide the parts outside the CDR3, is KAGVTQTPRYLIKTRGQQVTLSCSPISGHRSVSWYQQTPGQGLQFLFEYFSETQRNKGNFPGRFSGRQFSNSRSEMNVSTLELGDSALYLCASSTVPGEETQYFGPGTRLLVL.

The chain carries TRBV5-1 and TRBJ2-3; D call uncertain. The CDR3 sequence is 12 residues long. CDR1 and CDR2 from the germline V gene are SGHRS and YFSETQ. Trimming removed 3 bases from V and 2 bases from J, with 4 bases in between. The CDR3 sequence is CASSSYTDTQYF. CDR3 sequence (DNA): TGCGCCAGCAGCTCCTACACAGATACGCAGTATTTT.

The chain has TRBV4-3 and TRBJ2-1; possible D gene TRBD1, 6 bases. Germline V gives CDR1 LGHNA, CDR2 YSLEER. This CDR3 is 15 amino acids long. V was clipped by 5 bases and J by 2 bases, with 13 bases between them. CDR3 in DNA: TGCGCCAGCAGCGTCGAGACAGGCCCCTACAATGAGCAGTTCTTC. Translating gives CASSVETGPYNEQFF.

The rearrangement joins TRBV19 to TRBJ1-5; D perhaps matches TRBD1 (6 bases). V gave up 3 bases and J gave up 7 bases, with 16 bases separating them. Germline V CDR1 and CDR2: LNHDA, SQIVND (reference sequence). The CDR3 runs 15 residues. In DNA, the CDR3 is TGTGCCAGTAGTATTACAGGGCATAGGGGGCAGCCCCAGCATTTT. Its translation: CASSITGHRGQPQHF.

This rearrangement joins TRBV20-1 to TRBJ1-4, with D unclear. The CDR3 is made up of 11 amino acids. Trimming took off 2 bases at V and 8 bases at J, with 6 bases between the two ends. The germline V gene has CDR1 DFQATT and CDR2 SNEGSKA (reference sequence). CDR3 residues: CSARWEEKLFF. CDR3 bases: TGCAGTGCTAGATGGGAGGAAAAACTGTTTTTT.

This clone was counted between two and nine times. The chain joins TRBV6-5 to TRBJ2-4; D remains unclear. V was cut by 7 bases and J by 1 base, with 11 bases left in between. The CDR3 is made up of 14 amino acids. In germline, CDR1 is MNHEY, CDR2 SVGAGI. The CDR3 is CASTDRRAKNIQYF. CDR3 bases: TGTGCCAGCACAGACCGGCGGGCCAAAAACATTCAGTACTTC.

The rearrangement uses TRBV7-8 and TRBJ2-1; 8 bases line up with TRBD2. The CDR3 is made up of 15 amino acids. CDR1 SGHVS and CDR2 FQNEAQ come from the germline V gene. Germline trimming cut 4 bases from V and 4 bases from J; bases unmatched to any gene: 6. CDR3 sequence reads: CASSSIAGQYNEQFF. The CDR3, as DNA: TGTGCCAGCAGCTCCATAGCGGGGCAATACAATGAGCAGTTCTTC.